The rows below give T cell receptor beta chains drawn from one sample of a study of shared T cell receptors in the human thymus. Clones were sequenced by immunoSEQ multiplex PCR, and TCRdb holds only the in-frame ones, with some missing. The table shows 550,000 to 800,000 clones, with over 75% occurring only once. These data also featured in a second study, about human thymus T cells.

The specimen sequenced was thymocytes. The receptor set was obtained from a girl under two years old with a congenital heart defect. Both conserved end residues are part of each CDR3. Fields, in order: J gene, V gene, clone size, D gene, CDR3 protein, CDR3 DNA. A D gene is named only where the DNA matches it firmly. The listing skips clone size in some rows; elsewhere it reads once, few, many or a size class.

>TRBJ2-5|TRBV7-8|NA|TRBD2
CASSSRGGEGQETQYF
TGTGCCAGCAGCTCACGGGGGGGCGAAGGACAAGAGACCCAGTACTTC
>TRBJ1-5|TRBV11-2|NA|NA
CASSLDSGDFYSNQPQHF
TGTGCCAGCAGCTTAGATTCAGGGGATTTCTATAGCAATCAGCCCCAGCATTTT
>TRBJ2-1|TRBV5-1|once|TRBD2
CASSLRAGGGYNEQFF
TGCGCCAGCAGCTTGCGAGCGGGGGGGGGCTACAATGAGCAGTTCTTC
>TRBJ2-7|TRBV5-6|NA|TRBD2
CASSFLAGVLYKQYF
TGTGCCAGCAGCTTTTTGGCGGGGGTGCTCTACAAGCAGTACTTC
>TRBJ2-7|TRBV15|NA|NA
CATSRDKKRSPQGEQYF
TGTGCCACCAGCAGAGATAAGAAAAGGTCTCCCCAGGGTGAGCAGTACTTC
>TRBJ2-7|TRBV5-4|NA|NA
CASSLVREKRYEQYF
TGTGCCAGCAGCTTAGTTCGGGAGAAACGATACGAGCAGTACTTC
>TRBJ2-7|TRBV7-6|NA|NA
CASSLAGGVEQYF
TGTGCCAGCAGCTTAGCTGGAGGGGTCGAGCAGTACTTC
>TRBJ1-2|TRBV27|NA|TRBD1
CASSFVLSAGGGRFGGYTF
TGTGCCAGCAGTTTTGTTCTATCGGCAGGGGGTGGTCGGTTTGGTGGCTACACCTTC
>TRBJ2-3|TRBV27|NA|NA
CASSGKGVGTDTQYF
TGTGCCAGCAGTGGAAAGGGGGTCGGTACAGATACGCAGTATTTT
>TRBJ2-2|TRBV11-3|NA|NA
CASSLDWRDSSRELFF
TGTGCCAGCAGCTTAGATTGGAGGGACTCATCGAGGGAGCTGTTTTTT
>TRBJ1-1|TRBV11-2|NA|NA
CASSLSEPNTEAFF
TGTGCCAGCAGCTTGAGTGAGCCGAACACTGAAGCTTTCTTT
>TRBJ1-1|TRBV6-4|NA|NA
CASRKNRENTEAFF
TGTGCCAGCAGAAAGAACAGGGAGAACACTGAAGCTTTCTTT
>TRBJ1-6|TRBV6-5|NA|NA
CASTGNSTRNSPLHF
TGTGCCAGCACAGGCAACTCTACTAGAAATTCACCCCTCCACTTT
>TRBJ1-2|TRBV6-4|NA|NA
CASTRVSGEGGYTF
TGTGCCAGCACCCGAGTCTCGGGGGAAGGAGGCTACACCTTC
>TRBJ2-7|TRBV4-3|NA|NA
CASSLEEGHEQYF
TGCGCCAGCAGCCTAGAAGAGGGCCACGAGCAGTACTTC
>TRBJ2-3|TRBV5-1|NA|TRBD2
CASSLALAGTDTQYF
TGCGCCAGCAGCTTGGCACTAGCGGGCACAGATACGCAGTATTTT
>TRBJ1-4|TRBV28|few|TRBD1
CASRKRTGRGEKLFF
TGTGCCAGCAGAAAACGGACAGGGCGGGGTGAAAAACTGTTTTTT
>TRBJ1-1|TRBV27|NA|NA
CASSPSPGKAFF
TGTGCCAGCAGTCCCTCACCAGGGAAGGCTTTCTTT
>TRBJ2-2|TRBV6-1|few|NA
CASSEAVSGNPRASNTGELFF
TGTGCCAGCAGTGAAGCAGTATCGGGGAACCCTCGGGCCTCGAACACCGGGGAGCTGTTTTTT
>TRBJ2-5|TRBV28|NA|NA
CASSSPPGGETQYF
TGTGCCAGCAGTTCCCCGCCCGGAGGGGAGACCCAGTACTTC
>TRBJ1-1|TRBV5-1|NA|NA
CASRERHEKDSAKAFF
TGCGCCAGCAGGGAACGCCACGAAAAGGACAGCGCAAAAGCTTTCTTT
>TRBJ1-1|TRBV12-5|once|NA
CASGLVTYTEAFF
TGTGCTAGTGGTTTGGTAACATACACTGAAGCTTTCTTT
>TRBJ1-4|TRBV23-1|NA|NA
CATCTGEREKLFF
TGCGCCACATGTACGGGGGAGCGTGAAAAACTGTTTTTT
>TRBJ2-1|TRBV5-8|NA|NA
CASSPWRQGEQFF
TGTGCCAGCAGCCCCTGGCGGCAAGGTGAGCAGTTCTTC
>TRBJ1-1|TRBV19|NA|NA
CASRESGDTEAFF
TGTGCCAGTAGGGAGTCGGGGGACACTGAAGCTTTCTTT
>TRBJ2-5|TRBV28|NA|TRBD1
CASRWDRGPETQYF
TGTGCCAGCCGATGGGACAGGGGGCCGGAGACCCAGTACTTC
>TRBJ2-3|TRBV4-1|NA|NA
CASSQIERSTDTQYF
TGCGCCAGCAGCCAGATAGAGAGAAGCACAGATACGCAGTATTTT
>TRBJ1-1|TRBV15|few|TRBD1
CATSREPTGQGITEAFF
TGTGCCACCAGCAGAGAACCTACTGGACAGGGGATCACTGAAGCTTTCTTT
>TRBJ2-1|TRBV27|NA|TRBD2
CASSGSGGPYNEQFF
TGTGCCAGCAGTGGTAGCGGGGGCCCCTACAATGAGCAGTTCTTC
>TRBJ2-2|TRBV19|NA|TRBD2
CASSSGLAGTPNTGELFF
TGTGCCAGTAGTAGTGGACTAGCGGGGACCCCGAACACCGGGGAGCTGTTTTTT
>TRBJ1-4|TRBV12-5|NA|NA
CASGAGEKLFF
TGTGCTAGTGGGGCGGGTGAAAAACTGTTTTTT
>TRBJ1-4|TRBV7-6|NA|NA
CASSNGEWGEKLFF
TGTGCCAGCAGCAACGGGGAATGGGGTGAAAAACTGTTTTTT